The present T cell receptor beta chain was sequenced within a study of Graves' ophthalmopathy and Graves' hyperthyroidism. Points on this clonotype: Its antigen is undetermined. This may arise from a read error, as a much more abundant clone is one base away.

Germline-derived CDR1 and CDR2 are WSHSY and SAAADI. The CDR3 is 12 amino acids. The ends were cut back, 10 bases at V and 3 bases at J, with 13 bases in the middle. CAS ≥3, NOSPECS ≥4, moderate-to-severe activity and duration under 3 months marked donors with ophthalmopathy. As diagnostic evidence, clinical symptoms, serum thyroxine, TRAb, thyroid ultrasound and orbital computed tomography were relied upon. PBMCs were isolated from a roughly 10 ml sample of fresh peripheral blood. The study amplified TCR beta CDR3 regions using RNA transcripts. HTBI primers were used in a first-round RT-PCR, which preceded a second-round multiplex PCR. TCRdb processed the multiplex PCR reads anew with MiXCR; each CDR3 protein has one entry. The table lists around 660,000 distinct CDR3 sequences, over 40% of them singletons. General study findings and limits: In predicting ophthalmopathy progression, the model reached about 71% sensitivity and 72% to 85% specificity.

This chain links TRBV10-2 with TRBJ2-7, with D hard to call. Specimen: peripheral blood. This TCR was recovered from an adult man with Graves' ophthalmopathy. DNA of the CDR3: TGCGCCACCCGTGACGAAAACTACGAGCAGTACTTC. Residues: CATRDENYEQYF.